This T cell receptor (beta chain) was recorded in a study of blood T cell repertoires in COVID-19. Turning to the study itself: Sources were T cells, B-cell-depleted T cells, or PBMCs; the material itself was cDNA or gDNA.

From germline, CDR1 is KGHSH and CDR2 LQKENI. V shed 4 bases, J shed 5 bases, and the junction held 10 bases outside the gene matches. The CDR3 extends over 15 amino acids. Source study methods: Cell counts per sample came from amplifying reference gene primers. The method was immunoSEQ multiplex PCR; TCRdb's version includes in-frame clones alone and lacks a portion of them. V and J calls and clone size come straight from that table; D and trimming were deduced from the DNA. The sample has about 68,000 clones, 80% to 95% seen once. This receptor was obtained from a woman aged 55-75 years with active COVID-19. Sequenced input: peripheral blood. The gene calls are TRBV18 and TRBJ2-7, with TRBD1 matching 8 bases. The CDR3: CASSLRTGLYDEQYF. CDR3 nucleotide sequence: TGTGCCAGCTCACTAAGGACAGGGCTGTACGACGAGCAGTACTTC.